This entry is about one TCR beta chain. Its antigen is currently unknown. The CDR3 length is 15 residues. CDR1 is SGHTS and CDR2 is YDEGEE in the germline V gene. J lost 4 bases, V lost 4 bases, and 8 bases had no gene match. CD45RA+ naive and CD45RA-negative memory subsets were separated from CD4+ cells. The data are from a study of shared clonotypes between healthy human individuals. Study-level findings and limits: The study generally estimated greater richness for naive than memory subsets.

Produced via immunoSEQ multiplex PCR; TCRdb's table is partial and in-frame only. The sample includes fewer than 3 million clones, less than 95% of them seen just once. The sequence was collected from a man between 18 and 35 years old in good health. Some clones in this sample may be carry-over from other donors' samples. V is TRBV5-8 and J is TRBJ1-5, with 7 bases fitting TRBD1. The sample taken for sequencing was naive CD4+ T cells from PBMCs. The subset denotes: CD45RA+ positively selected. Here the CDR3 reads CASSHGTERNQPQHF. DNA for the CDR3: TGTGCCAGCAGCCACGGGACAGAAAGAAATCAGCCCCAGCATTTT.